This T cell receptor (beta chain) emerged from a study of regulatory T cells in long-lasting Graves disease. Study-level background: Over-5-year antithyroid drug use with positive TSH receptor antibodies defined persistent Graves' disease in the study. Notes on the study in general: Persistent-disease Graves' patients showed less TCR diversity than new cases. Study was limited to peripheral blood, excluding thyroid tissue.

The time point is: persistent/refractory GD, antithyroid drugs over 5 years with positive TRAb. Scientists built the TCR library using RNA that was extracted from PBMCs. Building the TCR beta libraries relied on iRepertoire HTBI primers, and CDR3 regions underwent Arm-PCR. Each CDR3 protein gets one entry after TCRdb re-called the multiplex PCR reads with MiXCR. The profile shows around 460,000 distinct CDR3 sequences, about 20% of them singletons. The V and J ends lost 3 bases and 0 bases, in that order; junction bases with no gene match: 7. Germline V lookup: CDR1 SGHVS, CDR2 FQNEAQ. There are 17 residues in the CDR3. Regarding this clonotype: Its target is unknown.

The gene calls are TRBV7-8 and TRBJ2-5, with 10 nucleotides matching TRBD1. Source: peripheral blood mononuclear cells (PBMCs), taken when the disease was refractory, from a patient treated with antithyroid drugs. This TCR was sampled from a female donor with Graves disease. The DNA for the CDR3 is TGTGCCAGCAGCTTCGTCCGGGACAGGGGTCACCAAGAGACCCAGTACTTC. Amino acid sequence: CASSFVRDRGHQETQYF.